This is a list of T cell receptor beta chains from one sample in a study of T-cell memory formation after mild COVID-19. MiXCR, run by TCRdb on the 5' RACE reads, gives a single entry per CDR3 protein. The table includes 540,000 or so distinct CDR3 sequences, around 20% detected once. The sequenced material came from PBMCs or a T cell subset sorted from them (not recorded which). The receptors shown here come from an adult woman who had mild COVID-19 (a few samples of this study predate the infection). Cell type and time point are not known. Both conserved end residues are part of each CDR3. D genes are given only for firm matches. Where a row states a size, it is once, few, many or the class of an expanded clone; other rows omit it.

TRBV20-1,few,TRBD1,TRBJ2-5,CSAQPTTGEGETQYF,TGCAGTGCTCAACCGACAACAGGGGAAGGAGAGACCCAGTACTTC
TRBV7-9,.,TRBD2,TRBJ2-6,CAGGVFSGANVLTF,TGTGCCGGGGGGGTTTTCTCTGGGGCCAACGTCCTGACTTTC
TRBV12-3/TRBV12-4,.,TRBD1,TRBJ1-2,CASRTGTGIYGYTF,TGTGCCAGCAGGACCGGGACAGGGATCTATGGCTACACCTTC
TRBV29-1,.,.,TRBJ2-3,CSVRPAGSTDTQYF,TGCAGCGTCAGACCGGCAGGGAGCACAGATACGCAGTATTTT
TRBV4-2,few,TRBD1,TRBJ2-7,CASSQGTDSYEQYF,TGTGCCAGCAGCCAGGGGACAGACTCCTACGAGCAGTACTTC
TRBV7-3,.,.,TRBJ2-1,CASSQRGGGAGYEQFF,TGTGCCAGCAGCCAGCGGGGAGGGGGCGCAGGGTATGAGCAGTTCTTC
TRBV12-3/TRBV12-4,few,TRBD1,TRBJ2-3,CASSATGTGSTDTQYF,TGTGCCAGCAGTGCCACCGGGACAGGGAGCACAGATACGCAGTATTTT
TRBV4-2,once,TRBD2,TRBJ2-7,CASSQVAIAGGTYEQYF,TGTGCCAGCAGCCAAGTGGCAATAGCGGGGGGGACTTACGAGCAGTACTTC
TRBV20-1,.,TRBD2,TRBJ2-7,CSARDLAGTYEQYF,TGCAGTGCTAGGGACCTAGCGGGTACCTACGAGCAGTACTTC
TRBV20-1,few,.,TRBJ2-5,CSARKGSQETQYF,TGCAGTGCTAGAAAGGGATCACAAGAGACCCAGTACTTC
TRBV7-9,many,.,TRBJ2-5,CASSSRETQYF,TGTGCCAGCAGTTCCAGGGAGACCCAGTACTTC
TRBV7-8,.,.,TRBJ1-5,CAGGAGQNQPQHF,TGTGCCGGGGGGGCAGGCCAGAATCAGCCCCAGCATTTT
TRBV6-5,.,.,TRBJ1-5,CASSLGPLSNQPQHF,TGTGCCAGCAGCTTGGGGCCCCTAAGCAATCAGCCCCAGCATTTT
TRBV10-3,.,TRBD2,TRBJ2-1,CAISESGLAFHNEQFF,TGTGCCATCAGTGAGTCAGGACTAGCATTTCACAATGAGCAGTTCTTC
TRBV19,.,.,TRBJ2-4,CASRQPSLDIQYF,TGTGCCAGCAGACAGCCCAGCCTGGACATTCAGTACTTC
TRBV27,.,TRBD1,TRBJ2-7,CASSLLSGGVYEQYF,TGTGCCAGCAGTTTATTGTCAGGGGGAGTCTACGAGCAGTACTTC
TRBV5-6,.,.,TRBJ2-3,CASSPTVSSTDTQYF,TGTGCCAGCAGCCCGACGGTATCTAGCACAGATACGCAGTATTTT
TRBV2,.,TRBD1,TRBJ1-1,CASSAVVRGHTEAFF,TGTGCCAGCAGCGCCGTGGTCAGGGGGCACACTGAAGCTTTCTTT
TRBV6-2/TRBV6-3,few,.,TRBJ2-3,CASVSSIGTQYF,TGTGCCAGCGTCTCTTCGATCGGTACGCAGTATTTT
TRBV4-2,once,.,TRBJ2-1,CASSQDRANVLDNEQFF,TGTGCCAGCAGCCAAGATAGGGCCAACGTGCTTGACAATGAGCAGTTCTTC
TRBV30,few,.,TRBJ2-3,CALSPGVRALTDTQYF,TGTGCCTTATCACCGGGTGTCAGGGCACTGACAGATACGCAGTATTTT